This T cell receptor (beta chain) was profiled in a study of T cell repertoires in cytomegalovirus infection. Whole-study context: From public TCR beta signatures came an indication of both CMV infection and matching HLA type. Study findings and constraints: Clonotypes of TCR beta that were HLA-C-restricted and CMV-specific dominated the ex vivo response. The study identified carriers of CMV plus the relevant HLA from cumulative public TCR beta family frequency.

Turning to this clonotype: Antigen specificity is unknown.

V was pared by 10 bases and J by 0 bases, with 18 bases between. The germline CDR1 and CDR2 sequences are MNHEY and SVGAGI. There are 15 residues in the CDR3. Via MiXCR, TCRdb re-called the reads, giving one row per CDR3 protein. In the table there are about 530,000 distinct CDR3 sequences, 26% of which are singletons. This TCR was sampled from a human donor in good health (CMV status not recorded). Some clones in this sample may be carry-over from other donors' samples. Sequencing was done on a sample of PBMCs. This rearrangement joins TRBV6-5 to TRBJ1-2; tentatively, D is TRBD1 (5 bases). This CDR3 is CATSRETATNYGYTF. CDR3 sequence (DNA): TGTGCCACCTCCCGGGAGACAGCCACTAACTATGGCTACACCTTC.